This entry lists 7 T cell receptor beta chains sequenced from one sample in a study of T cells in Graves' hyperthyroidism and ophthalmopathy (dated by TCRdb to the late 2010s). The library was obtained by multiplex PCR. Sequencer: Illumina HiSeq 2000. The TCR beta CDR3 regions were amplified from the RNA transcripts. The first round of RT-PCR for the TCR CDR3 was performed with the HTBI primer set and the Qiagen OneStep RT-PCR kit. The public reads were quality trimmed at Q25 with fastp and then assembled into clones with MiXCR by TCRdb, keeping productive beta chains. Records with the same CDR3 protein are collapsed into one entry carrying the most frequent genes and DNA. This sample lists hundreds of thousands of distinct CDR3 sequences; roughly a sixth were detected once. 16% of the sample is in the top ten clones. The material sequenced was blood. These receptors came from a woman aged 45-59 years with Graves' hyperthyroidism that later progressed to Graves' ophthalmopathy.

At least ten counts were recorded for this clonotype. CDR3 coding DNA: TGTGCCAGCAGCCATGACACGGGGTACAATGAGCAGTTCTTC. As protein: CASSHDTGYNEQFF. J is TRBJ2-1 and V is TRBV5-5; a possible D gene is TRBD2 (5 bases). Between the trimmed V and J ends, which lost 4 bases and 4 bases, there was a span of 12 bases. Per germline, CDR1 SGHKS and CDR2 YYEKEE (reference sequence). This CDR3 has 14 amino acids.

This clonotype was picked up a small number of times. This chain joins TRBV7-9 and TRBJ2-1; TRBD1 or TRBD2 may be the D gene (6 bases each). Trimming pared 1 base from V and 6 bases from J, leaving 13 bases between. The CDR3 is made up of 15 amino acids. Germline CDR1 is SEHNR and CDR2 is FQNEAQ (reference sequence). CDR3 bases: TGTGCCAGCAGCTTAGAAGGGGGGCCTCTCAATGAGCAGTTCTTC. Its protein is CASSLEGGPLNEQFF.

The chain joins TRBV20-1 to TRBJ1-4; 9 bases agree with TRBD1. With V trimmed by 6 bases and J by 8 bases, 10 bases remained unmatched. Germline lookup yields CDR1 DFQATT and CDR2 SNEGSKA (reference sequence). This CDR3 contains 14 residues. The CDR3 sequence: CSAVRTGVGEKLFF. Written as DNA, the CDR3 is TGCAGTGCCGTAAGGACAGGGGTGGGGGAAAAACTGTTTTTT.

This clonotype was found many times. The chain employs TRBV11-1 and TRBJ1-1; D may be TRBD1 (5 bases). The length of the CDR3 is 14 residues. Per the germline V gene, CDR1 is SGHAT and CDR2 is FQDESV (reference sequence). Between the trimmed V and J ends, which lost 5 bases and 0 bases, there was a span of 10 bases. The CDR3 sequence: CASSTGALNTEAFF. CDR3 DNA sequence: TGTGCCAGCAGCACCGGGGCCTTGAACACTGAAGCTTTCTTT.

The chain has TRBV27 and TRBJ2-4, with unresolved D. Germline V gene lookup returns CDR1 MNHEY and CDR2 SMNVEV (reference sequence). V dropped 8 bases and J dropped 0 bases, with 14 bases sitting between them. The CDR3 totals 15 residues. As DNA, the CDR3 is TGTGCCAGCGCTACCATTGGGGAAGCCAAAAACATTCAGTACTTC. Translation gives CASATIGEAKNIQYF.

This clonotype has at least ten counts. The V and J genes are TRBV10-3 and TRBJ2-1; 11 positions agree with TRBD2. This CDR3 contains 16 residues. From germline, CDR1 is ENHRY and CDR2 SYGVKD. With V trimmed by 6 bases and J by 3 bases, 7 bases remained unmatched. CDR3 nucleotide sequence: TGTGCCATCAGGAGAGGGACTAGCGGAATCTACAATGAGCAGTTCTTC. Amino acids: CAIRRGTSGIYNEQFF.

The rearrangement joins TRBV29-1 to TRBJ1-1; possible D gene TRBD1, 6 bases. The germline V and J ends were trimmed by 7 bases and 4 bases, with 25 bases remaining between them. Germline V lookup: CDR1 SQVTM, CDR2 ANQGSEA. CDR3 length: 16 amino acids. The DNA of the CDR3 is TGCAGCGCCGGGGGTCGACAGGAAAGGGGTTCCACTGAAGCTTTCTTT. Its translation: CSAGGRQERGSTEAFF.